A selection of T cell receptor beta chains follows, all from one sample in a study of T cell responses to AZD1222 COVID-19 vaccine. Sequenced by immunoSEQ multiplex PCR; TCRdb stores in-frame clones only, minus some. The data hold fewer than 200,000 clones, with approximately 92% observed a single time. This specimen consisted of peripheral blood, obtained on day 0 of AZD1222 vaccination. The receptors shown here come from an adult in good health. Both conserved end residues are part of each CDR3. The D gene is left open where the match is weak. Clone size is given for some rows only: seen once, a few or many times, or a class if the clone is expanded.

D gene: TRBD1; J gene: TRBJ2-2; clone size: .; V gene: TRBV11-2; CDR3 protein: CASKQGALSGELFF; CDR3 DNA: TGTGCCAGCAAACAGGGGGCGCTTAGCGGGGAGCTGTTTTTT
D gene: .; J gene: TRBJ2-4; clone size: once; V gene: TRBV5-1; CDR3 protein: CASSLLGFGRVKNIQYF; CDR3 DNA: TGCGCCAGCAGCTTGCTCGGGTTTGGGCGGGTCAAAAACATTCAGTACTTC
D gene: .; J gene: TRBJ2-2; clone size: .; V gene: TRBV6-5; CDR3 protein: CASSSGLYTGELFF; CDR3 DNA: TGTGCCAGCAGTTCCGGACTCTACACCGGGGAGCTGTTTTTT
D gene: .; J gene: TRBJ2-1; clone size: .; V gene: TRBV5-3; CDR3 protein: CARSLVPGDEQFF; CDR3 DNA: TGTGCCAGAAGCTTGGTCCCTGGGGATGAGCAGTTCTTC
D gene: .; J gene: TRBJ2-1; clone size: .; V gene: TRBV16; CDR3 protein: CASSQSNRRFF; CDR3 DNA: TGTGCCAGCAGCCAATCCAATCGTAGGTTCTTC
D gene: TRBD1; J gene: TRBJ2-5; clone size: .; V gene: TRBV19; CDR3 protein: CATKDRGQETQYF; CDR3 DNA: TGTGCCACCAAGGACAGGGGCCAAGAGACCCAGTACTTC
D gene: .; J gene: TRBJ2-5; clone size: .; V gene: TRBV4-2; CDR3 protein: CASSQVGLTQYF; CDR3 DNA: TGTGCCAGCAGCCAAGTGGGGCTGACCCAGTACTTC
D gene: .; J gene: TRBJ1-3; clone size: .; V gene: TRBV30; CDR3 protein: CAWSASGNTIYF; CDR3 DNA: TGTGCCTGGAGTGCGTCCGGAAACACCATATATTTT
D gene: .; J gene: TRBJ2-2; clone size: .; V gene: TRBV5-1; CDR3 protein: CASSIQVGELFF; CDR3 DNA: TGCGCCAGCAGCATACAGGTCGGGGAGCTGTTTTTT
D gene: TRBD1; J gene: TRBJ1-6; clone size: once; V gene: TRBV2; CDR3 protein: CASTRGGGGGESPLHF; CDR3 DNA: TGTGCCAGCACCCGAGGAGGGGGCGGAGGAGAATCACCCCTCCACTTT
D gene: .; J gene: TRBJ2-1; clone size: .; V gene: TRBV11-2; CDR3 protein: CASSLVDNEQFF; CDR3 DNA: TGTGCCAGCAGCTTAGTTGACAATGAGCAGTTCTTC
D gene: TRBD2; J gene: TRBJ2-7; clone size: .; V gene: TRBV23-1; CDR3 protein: CASSQSGGTSGNPSYEQYF; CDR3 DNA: TGCGCCAGCAGTCAATCAGGTGGGACTAGCGGGAACCCCTCGTATGAGCAGTACTTC
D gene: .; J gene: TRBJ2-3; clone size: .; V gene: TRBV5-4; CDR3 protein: CASSPAAGNAQYF; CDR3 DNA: TGTGCCAGCAGCCCCGCGGCGGGTAATGCGCAGTATTTT
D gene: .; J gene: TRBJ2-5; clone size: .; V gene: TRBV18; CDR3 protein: CASSQYQETQYF; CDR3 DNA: TGTGCCAGCTCACAGTACCAAGAGACCCAGTACTTC
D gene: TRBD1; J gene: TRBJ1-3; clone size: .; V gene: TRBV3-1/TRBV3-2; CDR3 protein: CASSQGSGQPEGIYF; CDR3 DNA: TGTGCCAGCAGCCAGGGTTCGGGACAGCCAGAGGGCATATATTTT
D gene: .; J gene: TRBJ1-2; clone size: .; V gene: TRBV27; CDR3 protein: CASSGPRAGANYGYTF; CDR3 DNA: TGTGCCAGCAGTGGTCCCAGGGCTGGGGCTAACTATGGCTACACCTTC
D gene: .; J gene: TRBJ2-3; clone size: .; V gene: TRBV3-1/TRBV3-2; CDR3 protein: CASSQDLLTSGLYTDTQYF; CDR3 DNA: TGTGCCAGCAGCCAAGATCTTTTAACTTCGGGCTTATACACAGATACGCAGTATTTT
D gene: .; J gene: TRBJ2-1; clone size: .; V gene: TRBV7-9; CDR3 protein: CASSLARNEQFF; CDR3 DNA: TGTGCCAGCAGCTTAGCGCGGAATGAGCAGTTCTTC
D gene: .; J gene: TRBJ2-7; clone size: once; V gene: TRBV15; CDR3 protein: CATSEDSSYEQYF; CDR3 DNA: TGTGCCACCAGCGAGGACAGCTCCTACGAGCAGTACTTC
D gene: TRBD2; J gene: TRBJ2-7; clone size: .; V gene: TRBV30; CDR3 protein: CAWRLAGFRSSYEQYF; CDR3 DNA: TGTGCCTGGCGACTAGCGGGATTTCGCAGCTCCTACGAGCAGTACTTC
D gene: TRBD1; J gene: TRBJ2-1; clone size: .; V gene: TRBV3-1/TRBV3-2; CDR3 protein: CASSPGTVYNEQFF; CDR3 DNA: TGTGCCAGCAGCCCCGGGACAGTTTACAATGAGCAGTTCTTC
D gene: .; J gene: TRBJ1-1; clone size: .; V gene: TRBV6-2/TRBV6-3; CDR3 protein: CASSIQGVGTEAFF; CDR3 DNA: TGTGCCAGCAGTATTCAGGGAGTCGGCACTGAAGCTTTCTTT
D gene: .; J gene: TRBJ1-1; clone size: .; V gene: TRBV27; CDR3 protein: CASSLRTGMNTEAFF; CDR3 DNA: TGTGCCAGCAGTCTACGGACGGGGATGAACACTGAAGCTTTCTTT
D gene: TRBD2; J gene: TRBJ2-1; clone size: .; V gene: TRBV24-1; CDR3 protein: CATSDPTSGSTYNEQFF; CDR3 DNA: TGTGCCACCAGTGACCCAACTAGCGGGAGTACCTACAATGAGCAGTTCTTC
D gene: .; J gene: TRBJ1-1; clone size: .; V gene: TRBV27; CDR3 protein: CASSNMMNTEAFF; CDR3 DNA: TGTGCCAGCAGTAATATGATGAACACTGAAGCTTTCTTT
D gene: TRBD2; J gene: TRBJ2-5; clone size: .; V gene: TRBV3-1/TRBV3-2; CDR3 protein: CASSQDFGLARQETQYF; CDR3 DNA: TGTGCCAGCAGCCAAGATTTTGGACTAGCGCGCCAAGAGACCCAGTACTTC